Following are 3 T cell receptor beta chains from one sample sequenced in a study of blood T cell repertoires in COVID-19. Clones were read by immunoSEQ multiplex PCR, and TCRdb kept only the in-frame ones, dropping some. Of approximately 350,000 clones in the sample, more than 75% were seen once. Sample: peripheral blood. The origin of the receptors is a young woman who had recovered from COVID-19.

V gene TRBV6-2 or TRBV6-3 combines with J gene TRBJ2-7; weak D call: TRBD2 (5 bases). The V gene's germline CDR1 is MNHEY and CDR2 SVGEGT. Between the trimmed V and J ends, which lost 6 bases and 7 bases, there was a span of 13 bases. This CDR3 is 12 amino acids long. CDR3 residues: CASSPGGREQYV. Here the CDR3 DNA reads TGTGCCAGCAGCCCCGGAGGAAGAGAGCAGTACGTC.

This chain links TRBV25-1 with TRBJ1-2; 8 positions match TRBD1. V was pared by 2 bases and J by 8 bases, with 4 bases of the junction left unmatched. Per germline, CDR1 MGHDK and CDR2 SYGVNS. The CDR3 extends over 13 amino acids. CDR3 residues: CASSERTGSGYTF. The CDR3 nucleotides read TGTGCCAGCAGTGAAAGGACAGGGAGCGGCTACACCTTC.

This clone was found once. V usage is TRBV30 and J usage is TRBJ1-4, with 8 bases matching TRBD1. The CDR3 extends over 14 amino acids. Germline CDR1 and CDR2: GTSNPN and SVGIG (reference sequence). V was pared by 3 bases and J by 6 bases, with 6 bases of the junction left unmatched. The CDR3, as DNA: TGTGCCTGGAGCAGGACAGGGAGTGATGAAAAACTGTTTTTT. This sequence encodes CAWSRTGSDEKLFF.